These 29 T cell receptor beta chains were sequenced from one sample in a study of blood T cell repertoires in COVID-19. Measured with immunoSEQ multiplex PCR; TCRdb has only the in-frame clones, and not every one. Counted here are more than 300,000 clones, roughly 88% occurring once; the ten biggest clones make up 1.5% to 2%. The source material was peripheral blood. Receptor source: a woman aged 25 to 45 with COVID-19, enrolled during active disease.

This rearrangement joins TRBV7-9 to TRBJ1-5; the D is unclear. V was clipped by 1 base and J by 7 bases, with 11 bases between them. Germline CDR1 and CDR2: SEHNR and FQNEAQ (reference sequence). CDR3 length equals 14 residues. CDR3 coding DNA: TGTGCCAGCAGCTTAGGACATACCCACCAGCCCCAGCATTTT. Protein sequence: CASSLGHTHQPQHF.

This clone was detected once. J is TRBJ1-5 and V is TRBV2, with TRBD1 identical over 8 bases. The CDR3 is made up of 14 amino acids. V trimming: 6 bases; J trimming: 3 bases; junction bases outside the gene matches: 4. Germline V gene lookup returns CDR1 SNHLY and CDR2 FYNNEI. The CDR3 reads CASSQGAANQPQHF. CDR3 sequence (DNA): TGTGCCAGCAGCCAGGGGGCCGCCAATCAGCCCCAGCATTTT.

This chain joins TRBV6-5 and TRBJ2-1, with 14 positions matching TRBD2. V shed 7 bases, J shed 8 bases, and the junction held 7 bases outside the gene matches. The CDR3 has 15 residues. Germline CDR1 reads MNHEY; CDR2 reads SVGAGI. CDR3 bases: TGTGCCAGCAAAGGACTAGCGGGGGGCGAAGATGAGCAGTTCTTC. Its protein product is CASKGLAGGEDEQFF.

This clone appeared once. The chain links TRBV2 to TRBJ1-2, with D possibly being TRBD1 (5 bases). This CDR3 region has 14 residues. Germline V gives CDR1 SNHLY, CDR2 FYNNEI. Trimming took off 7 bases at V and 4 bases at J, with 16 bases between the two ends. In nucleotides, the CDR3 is TGTGCCAGCAAAAAGGGTGGGGGAGGCTATGGCTACACCTTC. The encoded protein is CASKKGGGGYGYTF.

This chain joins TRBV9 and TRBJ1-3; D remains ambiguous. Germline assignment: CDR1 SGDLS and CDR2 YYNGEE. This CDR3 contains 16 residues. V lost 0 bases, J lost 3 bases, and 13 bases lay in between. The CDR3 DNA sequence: TGTGCCAGCAGCGTAGATCGGGGTCTGGGTGGAAACACCATATATTTT. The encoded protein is CASSVDRGLGGNTIYF.

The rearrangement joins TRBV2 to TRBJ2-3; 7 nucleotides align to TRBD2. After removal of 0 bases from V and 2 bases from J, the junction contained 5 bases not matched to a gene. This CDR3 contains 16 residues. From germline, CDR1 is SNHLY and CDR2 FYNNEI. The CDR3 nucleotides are TGTGCCAGCAGTGAAGCCGGGACTACTTCCACAGATACGCAGTATTTT. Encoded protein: CASSEAGTTSTDTQYF.

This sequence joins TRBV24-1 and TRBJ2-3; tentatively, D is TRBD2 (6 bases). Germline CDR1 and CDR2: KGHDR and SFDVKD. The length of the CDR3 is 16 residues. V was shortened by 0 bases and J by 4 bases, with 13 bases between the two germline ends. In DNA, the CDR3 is TGTGCCACCAGTGATTTGTCCAGCGGGCGGGCAGATACGCAGTATTTT. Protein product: CATSDLSSGRADTQYF.

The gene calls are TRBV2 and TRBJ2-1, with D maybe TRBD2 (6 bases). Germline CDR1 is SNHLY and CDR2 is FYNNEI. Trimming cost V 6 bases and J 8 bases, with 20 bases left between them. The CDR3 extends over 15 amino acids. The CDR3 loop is CASRVLLGGRYEQFF. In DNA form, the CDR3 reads TGTGCCAGCAGGGTTCTTTTGGGGGGTAGGTATGAGCAGTTCTTC.

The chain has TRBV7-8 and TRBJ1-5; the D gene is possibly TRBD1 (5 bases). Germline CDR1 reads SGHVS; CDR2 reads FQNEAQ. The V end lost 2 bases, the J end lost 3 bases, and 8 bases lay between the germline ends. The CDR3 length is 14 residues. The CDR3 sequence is CASSLSQDNQPQHF. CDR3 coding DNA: TGTGCCAGCAGCTTATCACAGGACAATCAGCCCCAGCATTTT. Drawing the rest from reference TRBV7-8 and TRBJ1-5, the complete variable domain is GAGVSQSPRYKVAKRGQDVALRCDPISGHVSLFWYQQALGQGPEFLTYFQNEAQLDKSGLPSDRFFAERPEGSVSTLKIQRTQQEDSAVYLCASSLSQDNQPQHFGDGTRLSIL.

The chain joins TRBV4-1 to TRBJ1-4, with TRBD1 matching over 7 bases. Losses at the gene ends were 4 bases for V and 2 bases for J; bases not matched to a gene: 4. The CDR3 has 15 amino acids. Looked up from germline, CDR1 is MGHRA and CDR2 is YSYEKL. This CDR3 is CASSPSRGTNEKLFF. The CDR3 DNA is TGCGCCAGCAGCCCCTCCAGGGGGACTAATGAAAAACTGTTTTTT.

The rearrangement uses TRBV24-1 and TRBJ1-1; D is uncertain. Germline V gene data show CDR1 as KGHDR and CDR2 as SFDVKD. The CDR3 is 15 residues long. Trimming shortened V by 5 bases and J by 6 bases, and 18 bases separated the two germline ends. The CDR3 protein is CATSAGRSSLAEAFF. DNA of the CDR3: TGTGCCACCAGTGCGGGTCGGAGTTCGTTAGCTGAAGCTTTCTTT.

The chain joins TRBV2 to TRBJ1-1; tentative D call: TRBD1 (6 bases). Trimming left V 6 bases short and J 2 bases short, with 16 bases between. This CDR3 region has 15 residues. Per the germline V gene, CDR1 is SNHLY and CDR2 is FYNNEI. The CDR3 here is CASRALDSYNTEAFF. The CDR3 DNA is TGTGCCAGCAGGGCCCTGGACAGCTATAACACTGAAGCTTTCTTT.

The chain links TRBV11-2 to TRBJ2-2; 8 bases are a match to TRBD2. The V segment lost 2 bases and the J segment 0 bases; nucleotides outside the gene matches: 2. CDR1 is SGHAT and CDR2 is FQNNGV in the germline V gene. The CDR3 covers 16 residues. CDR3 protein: CASSLSLAANTGELFF. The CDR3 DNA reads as TGTGCCAGCAGCTTATCACTAGCGGCGAACACCGGGGAGCTGTTTTTT.

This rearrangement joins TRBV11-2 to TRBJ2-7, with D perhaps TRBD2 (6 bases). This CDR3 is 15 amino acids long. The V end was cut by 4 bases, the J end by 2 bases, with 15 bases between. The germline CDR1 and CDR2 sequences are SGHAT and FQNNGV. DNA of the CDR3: TGTGCCAGCAGCTCCCCCACGGGGGTGCCCTACGAGCAGTACGTC. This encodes CASSSPTGVPYEQYV.

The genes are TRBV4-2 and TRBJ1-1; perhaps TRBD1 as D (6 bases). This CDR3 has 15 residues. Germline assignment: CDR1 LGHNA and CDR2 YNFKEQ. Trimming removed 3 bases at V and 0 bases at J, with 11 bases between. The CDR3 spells CASSHMGQVNTEAFF. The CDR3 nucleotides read TGTGCCAGCAGCCATATGGGACAAGTGAACACTGAAGCTTTCTTT.

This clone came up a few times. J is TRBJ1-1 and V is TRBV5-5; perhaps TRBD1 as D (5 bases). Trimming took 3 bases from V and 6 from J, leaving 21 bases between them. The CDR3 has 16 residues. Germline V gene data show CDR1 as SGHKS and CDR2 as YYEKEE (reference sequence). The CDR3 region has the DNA TGTGCCAGCAGCTCCCGGCAGAGGACAAGGTTCCCTGAAGCTTTCTTT. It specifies CASSSRQRTRFPEAFF.

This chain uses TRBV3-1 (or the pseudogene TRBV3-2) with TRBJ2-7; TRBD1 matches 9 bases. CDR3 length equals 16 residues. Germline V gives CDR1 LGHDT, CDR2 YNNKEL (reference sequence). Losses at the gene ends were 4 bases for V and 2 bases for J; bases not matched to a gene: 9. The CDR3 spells CASSPYQQGAAYEQYF. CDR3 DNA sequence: TGTGCCAGCAGCCCATACCAACAGGGGGCGGCCTACGAGCAGTACTTC.

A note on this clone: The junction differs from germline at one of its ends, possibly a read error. DNA for the CDR3: TGTGCCATCAGTGACCCTGACAGGGGGTCGGAAGCAGTCTTC. Its translation is CAISDPDRGSEAVF. The chain recombines TRBV10-3 with TRBJ2-1; 9 bases align to TRBD1. The germline V gene has CDR1 ENHRY and CDR2 SYGVKD. The CDR3 runs 14 residues.

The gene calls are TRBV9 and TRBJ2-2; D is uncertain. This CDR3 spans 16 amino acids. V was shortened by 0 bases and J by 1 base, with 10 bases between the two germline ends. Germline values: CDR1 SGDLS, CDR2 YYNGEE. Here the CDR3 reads CASSVATLVNTGELFF. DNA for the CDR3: TGTGCCAGCAGCGTAGCTACCCTAGTGAACACCGGGGAGCTGTTTTTT. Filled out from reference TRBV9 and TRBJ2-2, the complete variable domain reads DSGVTQTPKHLITATGQRVTLRCSPRSGDLSVYWYQQSLDQGLQFLIQYYNGEERAKGNILERFSAQQFPDLHSELNLSSLELGDSALYFCASSVATLVNTGELFFGEGSRLTVL.

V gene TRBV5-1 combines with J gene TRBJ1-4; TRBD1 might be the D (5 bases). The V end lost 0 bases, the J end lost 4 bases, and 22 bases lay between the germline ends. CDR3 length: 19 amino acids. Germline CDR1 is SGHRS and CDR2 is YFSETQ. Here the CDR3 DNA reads TGCGCCAGCAGCTTGGCCATAAAGGGGCGCGTCGGAAATAATGAAAAACTGTTTTTT. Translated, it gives CASSLAIKGRVGNNEKLFF.

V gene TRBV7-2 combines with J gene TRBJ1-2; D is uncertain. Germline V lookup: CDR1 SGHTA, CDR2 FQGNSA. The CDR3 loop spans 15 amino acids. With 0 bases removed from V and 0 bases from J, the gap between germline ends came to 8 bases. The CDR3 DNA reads TGTGCCAGCAGCTTAGCGGCGGAGTCTAACTATGGCTACACCTTC. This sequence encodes CASSLAAESNYGYTF.

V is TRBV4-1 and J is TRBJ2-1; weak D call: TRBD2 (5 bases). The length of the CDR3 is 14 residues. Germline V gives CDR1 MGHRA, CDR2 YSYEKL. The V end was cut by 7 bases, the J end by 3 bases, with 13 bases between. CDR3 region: CASKAAEVYNEQFF. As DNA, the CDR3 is TGCGCCAGCAAGGCAGCGGAGGTCTACAATGAGCAGTTCTTC.

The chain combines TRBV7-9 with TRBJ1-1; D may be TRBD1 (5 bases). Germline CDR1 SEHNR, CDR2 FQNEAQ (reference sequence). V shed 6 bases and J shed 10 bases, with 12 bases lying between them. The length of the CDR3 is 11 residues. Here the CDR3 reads CASRDINGAFF. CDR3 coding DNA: TGTGCCAGCAGGGACATCAACGGAGCTTTCTTT.

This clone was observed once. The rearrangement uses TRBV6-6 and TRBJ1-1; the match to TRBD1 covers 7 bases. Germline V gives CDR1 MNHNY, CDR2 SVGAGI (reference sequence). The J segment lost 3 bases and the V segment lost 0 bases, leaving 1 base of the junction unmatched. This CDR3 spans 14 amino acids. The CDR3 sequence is CASSYSGQYTEAFF. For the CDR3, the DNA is TGTGCCAGCAGTTACTCGGGACAGTACACTGAAGCTTTCTTT.

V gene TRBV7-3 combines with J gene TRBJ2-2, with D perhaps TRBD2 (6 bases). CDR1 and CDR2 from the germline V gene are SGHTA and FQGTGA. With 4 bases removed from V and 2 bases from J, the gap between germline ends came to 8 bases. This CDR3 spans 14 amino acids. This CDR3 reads CASSSGTNTGELFF. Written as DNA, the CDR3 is TGTGCCAGCAGCTCCGGGACTAACACCGGGGAGCTGTTTTTT.

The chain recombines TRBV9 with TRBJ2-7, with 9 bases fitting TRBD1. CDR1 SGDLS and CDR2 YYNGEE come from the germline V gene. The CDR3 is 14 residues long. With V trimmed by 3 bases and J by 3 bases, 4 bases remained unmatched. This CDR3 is CASSGGTGIYEQYF. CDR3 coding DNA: TGTGCCAGCAGCGGAGGGACAGGGATCTACGAGCAGTACTTC.

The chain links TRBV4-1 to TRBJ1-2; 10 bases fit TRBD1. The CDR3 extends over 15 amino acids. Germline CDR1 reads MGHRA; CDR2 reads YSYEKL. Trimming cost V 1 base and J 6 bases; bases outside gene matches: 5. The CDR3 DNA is TGCGCCAGCAGCCAAGTAGGGACAGGGGTGGATGGCTACACCTTC. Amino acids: CASSQVGTGVDGYTF.

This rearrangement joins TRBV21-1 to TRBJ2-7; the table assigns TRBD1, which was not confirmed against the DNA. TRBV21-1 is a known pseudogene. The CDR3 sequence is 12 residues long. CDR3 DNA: TGTGCCAGCAGTAGAGACAGATACGAGCAGTACGTC. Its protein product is CASSRDRYEQYV.

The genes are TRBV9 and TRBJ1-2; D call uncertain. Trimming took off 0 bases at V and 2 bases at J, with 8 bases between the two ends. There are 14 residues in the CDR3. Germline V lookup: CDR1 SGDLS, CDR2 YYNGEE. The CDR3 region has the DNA TGTGCCAGCAGCGTAGCTGCGGTGAACTATGGCTACACCTTC. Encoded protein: CASSVAAVNYGYTF.